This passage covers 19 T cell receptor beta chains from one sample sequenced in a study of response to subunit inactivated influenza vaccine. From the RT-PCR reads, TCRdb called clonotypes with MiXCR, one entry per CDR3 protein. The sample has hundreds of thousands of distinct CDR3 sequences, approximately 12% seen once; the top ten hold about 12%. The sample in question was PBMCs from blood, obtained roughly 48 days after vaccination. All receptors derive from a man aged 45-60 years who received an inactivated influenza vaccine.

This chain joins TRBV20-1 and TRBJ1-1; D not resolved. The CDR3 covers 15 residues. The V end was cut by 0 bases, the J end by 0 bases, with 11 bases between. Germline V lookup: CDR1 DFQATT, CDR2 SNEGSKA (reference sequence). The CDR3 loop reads CSARDPLTMNTEAFF. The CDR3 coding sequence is TGCAGTGCTAGAGATCCTTTGACGATGAACACTGAAGCTTTCTTT.

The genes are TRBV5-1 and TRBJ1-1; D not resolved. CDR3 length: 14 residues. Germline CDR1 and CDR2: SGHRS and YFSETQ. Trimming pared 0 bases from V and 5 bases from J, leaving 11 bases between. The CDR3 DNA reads TGCGCCAGCAGCTTGGAGATCCCCCATACTGAAGCTTTCTTT. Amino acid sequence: CASSLEIPHTEAFF.

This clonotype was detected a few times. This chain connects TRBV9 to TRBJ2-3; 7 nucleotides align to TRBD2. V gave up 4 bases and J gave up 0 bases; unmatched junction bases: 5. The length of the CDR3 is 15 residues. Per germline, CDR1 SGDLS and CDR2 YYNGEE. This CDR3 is CASSIDSGSTDTQYF. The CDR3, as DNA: TGTGCCAGCAGCATCGATAGCGGGAGCACAGATACGCAGTATTTT. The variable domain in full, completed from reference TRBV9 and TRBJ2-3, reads DSGVTQTPKHLITATGQRVTLRCSPRSGDLSVYWYQQSLDQGLQFLIQYYNGEERAKGNILERFSAQQFPDLHSELNLSSLELGDSALYFCASSIDSGSTDTQYFGPGTRLTVL.

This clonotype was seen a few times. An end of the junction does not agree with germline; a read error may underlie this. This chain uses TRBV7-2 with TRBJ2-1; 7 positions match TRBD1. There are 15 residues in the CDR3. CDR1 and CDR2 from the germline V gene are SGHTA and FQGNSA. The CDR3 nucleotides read TGTGCCAGCAGCCATCGACAGGGCTCATACAATGAGCAGTTCTTT. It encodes CASSHRQGSYNEQFF. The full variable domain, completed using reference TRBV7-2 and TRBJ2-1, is GAGVSQSPSNKVTEKGKDVELRCDPISGHTALYWYRQSLGQGLEFLIYFQGNSAPDKSGLPSDRFSAERTGGSVSTLTIQRTQQEDSAVYLCASSHRQGSYNEQFFGPGTRLTVL.

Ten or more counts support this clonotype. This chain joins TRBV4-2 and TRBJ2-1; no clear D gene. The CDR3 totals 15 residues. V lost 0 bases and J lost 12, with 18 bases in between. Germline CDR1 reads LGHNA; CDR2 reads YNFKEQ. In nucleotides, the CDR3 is TGTGCCAGCAGCCAAGAGGAAGCTCTGACCAGCTTGCAGTTCTTC. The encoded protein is CASSQEEALTSLQFF.

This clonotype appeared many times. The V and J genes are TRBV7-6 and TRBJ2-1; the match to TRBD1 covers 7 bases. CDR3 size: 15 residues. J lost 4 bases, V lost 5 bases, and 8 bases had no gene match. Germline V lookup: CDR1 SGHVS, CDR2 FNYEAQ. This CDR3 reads CASSTTGQYYNEQFF. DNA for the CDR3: TGTGCCAGCAGCACGACGGGACAGTATTACAATGAGCAGTTCTTC.

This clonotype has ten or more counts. The CDR3 coding sequence is TGTGCCAGCCGGGCGGGAGAGAGCATGAACACTGAAGCTTTCTTT. As protein: CASRAGESMNTEAFF. The V gene is TRBV6-1, the J gene TRBJ1-1; D is unresolved. The ends were cut back, 8 bases at V and 0 bases at J, with 16 bases in the middle. In germline, CDR1 is MNHNS, CDR2 SASEGT. This CDR3 has 15 amino acids.

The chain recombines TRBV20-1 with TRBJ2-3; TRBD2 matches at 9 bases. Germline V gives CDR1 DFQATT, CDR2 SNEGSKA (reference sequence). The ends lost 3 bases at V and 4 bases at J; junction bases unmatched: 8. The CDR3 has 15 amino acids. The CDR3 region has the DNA TGCAGTGCTAGTGGGGCAGCGGGAGGTCCAGATACGCAGTATTTT. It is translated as CSASGAAGGPDTQYF.

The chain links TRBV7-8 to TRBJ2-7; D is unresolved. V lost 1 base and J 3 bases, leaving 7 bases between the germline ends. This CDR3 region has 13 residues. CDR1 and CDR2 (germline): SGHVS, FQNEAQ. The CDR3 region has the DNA TGTGCCAGCAGCTTAGGTTGGGACTACGAGCAGTACTTC. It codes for CASSLGWDYEQYF.

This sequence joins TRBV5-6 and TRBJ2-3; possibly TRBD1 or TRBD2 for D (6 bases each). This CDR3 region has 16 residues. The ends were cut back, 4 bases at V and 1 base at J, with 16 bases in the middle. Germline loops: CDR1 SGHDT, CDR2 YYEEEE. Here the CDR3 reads CASSRTQRGGTDTQYF. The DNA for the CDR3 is TGTGCCAGCAGCCGGACACAAAGGGGGGGCACAGATACGCAGTATTTT.

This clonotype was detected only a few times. CDR3 amino acids: CASSPQGRDTQYF. As DNA, the CDR3 is TGTGCCAGCAGCCCACAGGGTAGAGATACGCAGTATTTT. The chain couples TRBV7-9 to TRBJ2-3, with a possible D match to TRBD1 (6 bases). The germline V gene has CDR1 SEHNR and CDR2 FQNEAQ (reference sequence). V was pared by 5 bases and J by 5 bases, with 11 bases between. The CDR3 runs 13 residues.

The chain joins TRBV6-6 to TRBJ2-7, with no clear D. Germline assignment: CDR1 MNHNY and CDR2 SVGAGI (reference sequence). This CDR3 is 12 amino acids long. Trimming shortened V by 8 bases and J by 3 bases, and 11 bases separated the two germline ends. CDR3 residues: CASGVEHYEQYF. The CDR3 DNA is TGTGCCAGCGGGGTAGAGCACTACGAGCAGTACTTC.

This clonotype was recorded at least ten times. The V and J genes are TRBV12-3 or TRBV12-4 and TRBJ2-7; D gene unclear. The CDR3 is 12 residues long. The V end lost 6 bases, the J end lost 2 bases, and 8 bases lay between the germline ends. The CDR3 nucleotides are TGTGCCAGCAGATCCGTCGCCTACGAGCAGTACTTC. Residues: CASRSVAYEQYF.

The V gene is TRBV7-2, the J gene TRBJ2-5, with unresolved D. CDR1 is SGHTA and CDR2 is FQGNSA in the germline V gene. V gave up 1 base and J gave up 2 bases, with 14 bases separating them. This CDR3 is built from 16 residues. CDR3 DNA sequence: TGTGCCAGCAGCTTAGGCGGAGCGCTCATTCAAGAGACCCAGTACTTC. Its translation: CASSLGGALIQETQYF.

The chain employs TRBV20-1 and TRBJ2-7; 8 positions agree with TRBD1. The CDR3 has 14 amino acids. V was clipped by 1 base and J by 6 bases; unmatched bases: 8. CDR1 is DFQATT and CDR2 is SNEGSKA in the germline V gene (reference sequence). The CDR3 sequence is CSARVLDRVAEQYF. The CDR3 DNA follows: TGCAGTGCTAGAGTGTTGGACAGGGTGGCCGAGCAGTACTTC.

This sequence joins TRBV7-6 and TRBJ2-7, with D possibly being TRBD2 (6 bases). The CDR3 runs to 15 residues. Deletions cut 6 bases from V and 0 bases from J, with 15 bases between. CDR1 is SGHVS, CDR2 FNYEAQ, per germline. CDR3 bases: TGTGCCAGCAGTAGAACGACTAGGAGCTCCTACGAGCAGTACTTC. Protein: CASSRTTRSSYEQYF.

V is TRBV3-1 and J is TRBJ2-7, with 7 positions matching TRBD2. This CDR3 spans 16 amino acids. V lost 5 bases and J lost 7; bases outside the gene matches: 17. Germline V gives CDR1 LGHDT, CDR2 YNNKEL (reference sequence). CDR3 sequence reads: CASSAWEGPGEREQYF. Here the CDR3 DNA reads TGTGCCAGCAGCGCCTGGGAGGGCCCCGGTGAAAGAGAGCAGTACTTC.

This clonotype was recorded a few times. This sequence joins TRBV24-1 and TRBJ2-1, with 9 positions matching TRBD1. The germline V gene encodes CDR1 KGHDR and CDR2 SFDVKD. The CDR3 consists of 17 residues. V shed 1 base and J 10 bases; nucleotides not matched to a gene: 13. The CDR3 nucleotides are TGTGCCACCAGTGATTTCAGGGGGACAGGGTTCTTGGGGGAGCAGTTCTTC. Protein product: CATSDFRGTGFLGEQFF.

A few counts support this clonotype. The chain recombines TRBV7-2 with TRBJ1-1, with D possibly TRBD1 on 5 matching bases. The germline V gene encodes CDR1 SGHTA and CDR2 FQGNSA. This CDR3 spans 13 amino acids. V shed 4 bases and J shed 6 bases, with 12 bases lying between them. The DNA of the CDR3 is TGTGCCAGCAGCTCCCAGACAGAATCTGAAGCTTTCTTT. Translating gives CASSSQTESEAFF.